This T cell receptor beta chain is from a study of T cells in Graves' hyperthyroidism and ophthalmopathy. Amplification targeted TCR beta CDR3 regions from RNA transcripts. During a first-round RT-PCR of the TCR CDR3, the HTBI primer set was used. TCRdb independently ran MiXCR on the multiplex PCR reads; one entry per CDR3 protein. The sample holds 500,000 to 600,000 distinct CDR3 sequences, approximately 44% seen once. The trim removed 4 bases at V and 2 bases at J, leaving 2 bases unmatched. From germline, CDR1 is GTSNPN and CDR2 SVGIG (reference sequence). The CDR3 extends over 13 amino acids. It was considered stable Graves' hyperthyroidism when ophthalmopathy did not progress within 18 months. Notes on the study in general: Patients with ophthalmopathy were separated from those with stable hyperthyroidism by a 13 V-J model. Ophthalmopathy, which appeared later, was predicted by the model a median around 6 months before onset.

Concerning this clonotype: Its antigen is as yet unknown.

The chain recombines TRBV30 with TRBJ1-5, with 7 positions matching TRBD1. Sequencing was performed on peripheral blood or thyroid tissue (not recorded which). The receptor comes from a woman between 18 and 29 years old with Graves' hyperthyroidism. The chain's CDR3 is CAWNGQGNQPQHF. The CDR3 region has the DNA TGTGCCTGGAACGGACAGGGCAATCAGCCCCAGCATTTT. The complete variable domain, with remaining parts taken from reference TRBV30 and TRBJ1-5, reads SQTIHQWPATLVQPVGSPLSLECTVEGTSNPNLYWYRQAAGRGLQLLFYSVGIGQISSEVPQNLSASRPQDRQFILSSKKLLLSDSGFYLCAWNGQGNQPQHFGDGTRLSIL.